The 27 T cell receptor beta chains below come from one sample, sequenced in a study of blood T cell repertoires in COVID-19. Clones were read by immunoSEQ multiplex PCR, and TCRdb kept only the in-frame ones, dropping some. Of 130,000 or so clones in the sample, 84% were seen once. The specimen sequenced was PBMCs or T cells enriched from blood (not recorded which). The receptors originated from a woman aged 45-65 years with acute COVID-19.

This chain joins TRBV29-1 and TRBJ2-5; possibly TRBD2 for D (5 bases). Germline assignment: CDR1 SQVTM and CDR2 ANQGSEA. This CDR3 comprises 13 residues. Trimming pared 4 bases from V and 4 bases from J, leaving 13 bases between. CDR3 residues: CSVGASSGETQYF. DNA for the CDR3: TGCAGCGTTGGGGCTAGCTCGGGAGAGACCCAGTACTTC.

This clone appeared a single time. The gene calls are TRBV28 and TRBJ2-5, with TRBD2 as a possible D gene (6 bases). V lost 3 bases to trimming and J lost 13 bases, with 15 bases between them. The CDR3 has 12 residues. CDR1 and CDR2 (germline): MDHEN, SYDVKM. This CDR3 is CASSFNPGAAYF. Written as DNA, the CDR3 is TGTGCCAGCAGTTTTAACCCGGGAGCTGCGTACTTC.

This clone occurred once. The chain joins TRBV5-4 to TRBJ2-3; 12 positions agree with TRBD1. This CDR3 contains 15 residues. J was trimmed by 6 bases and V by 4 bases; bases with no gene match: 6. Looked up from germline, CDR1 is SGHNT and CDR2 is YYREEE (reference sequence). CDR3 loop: CASSQGTGGKDTQYF. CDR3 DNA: TGTGCCAGCAGCCAGGGGACAGGGGGCAAGGATACGCAGTATTTT.

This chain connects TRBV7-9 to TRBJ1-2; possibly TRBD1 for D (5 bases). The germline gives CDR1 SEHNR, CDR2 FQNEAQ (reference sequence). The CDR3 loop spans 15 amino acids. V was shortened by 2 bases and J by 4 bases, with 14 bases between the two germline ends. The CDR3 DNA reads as TGTGCCAGCAGCTTAACAGACAGAGCCTTCTATGGCTACACCTTC. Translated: CASSLTDRAFYGYTF.

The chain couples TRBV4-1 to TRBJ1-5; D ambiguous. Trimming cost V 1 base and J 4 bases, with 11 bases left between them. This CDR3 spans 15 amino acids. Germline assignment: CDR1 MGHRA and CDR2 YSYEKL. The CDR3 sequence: CASSQVGVNNQPQHF. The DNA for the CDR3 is TGCGCCAGCAGCCAAGTCGGGGTCAATAATCAGCCCCAGCATTTT.

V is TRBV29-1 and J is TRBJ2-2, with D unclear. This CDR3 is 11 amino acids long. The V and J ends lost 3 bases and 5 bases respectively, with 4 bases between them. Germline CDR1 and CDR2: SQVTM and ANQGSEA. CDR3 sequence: CSVDSTGELFF. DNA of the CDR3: TGCAGCGTTGATTCTACCGGGGAGCTGTTTTTT.

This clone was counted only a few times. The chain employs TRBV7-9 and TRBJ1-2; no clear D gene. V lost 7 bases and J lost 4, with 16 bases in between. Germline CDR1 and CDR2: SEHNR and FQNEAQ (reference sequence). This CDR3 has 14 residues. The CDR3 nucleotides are TGTGCCAGCAACAAACAAGGACGGGGCTATGGCTACACCTTC. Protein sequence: CASNKQGRGYGYTF.

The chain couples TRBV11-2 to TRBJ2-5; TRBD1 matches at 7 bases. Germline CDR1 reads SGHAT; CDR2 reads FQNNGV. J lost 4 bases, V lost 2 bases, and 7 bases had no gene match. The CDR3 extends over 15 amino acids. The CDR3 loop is CASSLRTGVGETQYF. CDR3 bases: TGTGCCAGCAGCTTACGTACAGGGGTAGGAGAGACCCAGTACTTC.

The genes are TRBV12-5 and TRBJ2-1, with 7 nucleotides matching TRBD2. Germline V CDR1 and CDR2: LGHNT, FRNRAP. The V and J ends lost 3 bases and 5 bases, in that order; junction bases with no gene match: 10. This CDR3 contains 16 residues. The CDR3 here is CASGFLGGSRDNEQFF. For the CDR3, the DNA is TGTGCTAGTGGTTTTCTTGGCGGGAGTAGGGACAATGAGCAGTTCTTC.

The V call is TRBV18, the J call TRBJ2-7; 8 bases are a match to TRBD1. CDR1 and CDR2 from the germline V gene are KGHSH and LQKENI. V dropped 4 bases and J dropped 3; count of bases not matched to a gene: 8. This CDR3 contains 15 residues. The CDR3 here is CASSLSGTGYYEQYF. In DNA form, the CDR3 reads TGTGCCAGCTCACTCTCCGGGACAGGATACTACGAGCAGTACTTC.

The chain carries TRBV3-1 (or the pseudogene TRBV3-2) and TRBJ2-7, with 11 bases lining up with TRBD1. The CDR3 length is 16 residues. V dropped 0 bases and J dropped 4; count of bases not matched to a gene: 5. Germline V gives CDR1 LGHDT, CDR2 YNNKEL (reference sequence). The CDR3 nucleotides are TGTGCCAGCAGCCAAGACGGGACAGGGGGAAGATACGAGCAGTACTTC. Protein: CASSQDGTGGRYEQYF.

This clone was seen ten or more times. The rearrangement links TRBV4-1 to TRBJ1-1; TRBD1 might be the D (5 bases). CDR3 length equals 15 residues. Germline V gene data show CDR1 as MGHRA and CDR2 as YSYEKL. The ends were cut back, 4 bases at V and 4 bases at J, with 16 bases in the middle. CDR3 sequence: CASSPQPGLSTEAFF. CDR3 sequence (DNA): TGCGCCAGCAGCCCCCAACCGGGACTGAGCACTGAAGCTTTCTTT.

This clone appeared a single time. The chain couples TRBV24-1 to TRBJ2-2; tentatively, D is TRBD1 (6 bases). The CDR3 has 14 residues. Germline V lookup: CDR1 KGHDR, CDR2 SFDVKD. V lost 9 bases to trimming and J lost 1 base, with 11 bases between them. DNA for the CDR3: TGTGCCACCTCCCGGGACAAGAACACCGGGGAGCTGTTTTTT. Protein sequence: CATSRDKNTGELFF.

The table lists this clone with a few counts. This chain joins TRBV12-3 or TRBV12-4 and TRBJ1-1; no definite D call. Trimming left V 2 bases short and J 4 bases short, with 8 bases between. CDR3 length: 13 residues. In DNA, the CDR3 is TGTGCCAGCAGTTTACGTCGGGGCACTGAAGCTTTCTTT. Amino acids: CASSLRRGTEAFF.

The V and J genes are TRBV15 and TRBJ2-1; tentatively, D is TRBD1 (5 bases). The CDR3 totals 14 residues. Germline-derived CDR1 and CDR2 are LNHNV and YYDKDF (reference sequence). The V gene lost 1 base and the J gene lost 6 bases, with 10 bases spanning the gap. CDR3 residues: CATSRAAGINEQFF. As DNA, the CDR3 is TGTGCCACCAGCAGAGCGGCAGGGATCAATGAGCAGTTCTTC.

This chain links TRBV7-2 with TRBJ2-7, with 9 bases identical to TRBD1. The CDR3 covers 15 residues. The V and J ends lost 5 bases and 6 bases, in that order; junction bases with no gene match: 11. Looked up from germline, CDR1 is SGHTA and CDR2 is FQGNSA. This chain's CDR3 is CASSPAGDRVGEQYF. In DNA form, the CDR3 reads TGTGCCAGCAGCCCTGCTGGGGACAGGGTCGGCGAGCAGTACTTC. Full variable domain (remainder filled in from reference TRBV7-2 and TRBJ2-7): GAGVSQSPSNKVTEKGKDVELRCDPISGHTALYWYRQSLGQGLEFLIYFQGNSAPDKSGLPSDRFSAERTGGSVSTLTIQRTQQEDSAVYLCASSPAGDRVGEQYFGPGTRLTVT.

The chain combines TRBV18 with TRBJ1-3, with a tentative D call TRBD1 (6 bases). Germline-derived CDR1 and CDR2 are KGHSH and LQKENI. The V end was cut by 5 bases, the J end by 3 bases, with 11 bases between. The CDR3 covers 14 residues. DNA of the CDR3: TGTGCCAGCTCAACAGGGTCCAATGGAAACACCATATATTTT. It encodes CASSTGSNGNTIYF.

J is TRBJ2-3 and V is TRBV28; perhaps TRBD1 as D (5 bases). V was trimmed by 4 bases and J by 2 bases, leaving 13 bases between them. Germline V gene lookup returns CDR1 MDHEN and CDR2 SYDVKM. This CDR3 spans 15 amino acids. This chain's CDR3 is CASSSPPQDTDTQYF. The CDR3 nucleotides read TGTGCCAGCAGTTCCCCGCCACAGGACACAGATACGCAGTATTTT.

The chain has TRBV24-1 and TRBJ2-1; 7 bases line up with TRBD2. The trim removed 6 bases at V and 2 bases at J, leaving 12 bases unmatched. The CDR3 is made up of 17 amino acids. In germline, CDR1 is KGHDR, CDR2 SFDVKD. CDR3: CATSSGPRERTYNEQFF. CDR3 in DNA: TGTGCCACCAGTTCGGGGCCGCGGGAGAGGACCTACAATGAGCAGTTCTTC.

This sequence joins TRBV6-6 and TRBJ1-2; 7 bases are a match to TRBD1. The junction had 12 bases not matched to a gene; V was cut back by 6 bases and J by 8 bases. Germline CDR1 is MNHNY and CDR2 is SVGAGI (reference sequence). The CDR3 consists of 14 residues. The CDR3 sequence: CASSPRGDGQGYTF. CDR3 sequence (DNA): TGTGCCAGCAGCCCCAGGGGGGACGGCCAAGGCTACACCTTC.

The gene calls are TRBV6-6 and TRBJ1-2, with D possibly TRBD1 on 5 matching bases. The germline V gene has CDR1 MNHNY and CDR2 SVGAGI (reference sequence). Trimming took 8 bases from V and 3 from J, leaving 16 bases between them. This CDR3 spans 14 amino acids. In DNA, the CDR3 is TGTGCCAGCCTGAAGCGTCGGGGGGACTATGGCTACACCTTC. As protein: CASLKRRGDYGYTF.

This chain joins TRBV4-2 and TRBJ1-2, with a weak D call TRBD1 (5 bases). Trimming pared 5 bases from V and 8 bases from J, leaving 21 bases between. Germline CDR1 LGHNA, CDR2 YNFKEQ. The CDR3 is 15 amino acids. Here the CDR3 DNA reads TGTGCCAGCAGCTCCGGGACTTTACACGGAGGGGGCTACACCTTC. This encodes CASSSGTLHGGGYTF.

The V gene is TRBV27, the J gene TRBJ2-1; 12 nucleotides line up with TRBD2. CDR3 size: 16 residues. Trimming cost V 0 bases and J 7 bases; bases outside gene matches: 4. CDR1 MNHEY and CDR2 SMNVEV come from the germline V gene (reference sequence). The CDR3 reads CASSLSLAGGRNEQFF. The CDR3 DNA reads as TGTGCCAGCAGTTTATCGCTAGCGGGAGGGCGAAATGAGCAGTTCTTC.

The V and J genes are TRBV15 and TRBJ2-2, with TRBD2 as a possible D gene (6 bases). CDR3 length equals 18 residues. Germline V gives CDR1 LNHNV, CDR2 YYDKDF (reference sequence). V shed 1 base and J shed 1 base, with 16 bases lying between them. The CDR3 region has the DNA TGTGCCACCAGCAGAGGAGTTTTGAGGAGGGGGAACACCGGGGAGCTGTTTTTT. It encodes CATSRGVLRRGNTGELFF.

CDR3 sequence reads: CASSLLQGTDTQYF. The CDR3 region has the DNA TGTGCCAGCAGTTTGCTACAGGGTACAGATACGCAGTATTTT. J is TRBJ2-3 and V is TRBV27, with D perhaps TRBD1 (6 bases). In germline, CDR1 is MNHEY, CDR2 SMNVEV (reference sequence). The CDR3 runs 14 residues. Trimming took 3 bases from V and 3 from J, leaving 10 bases between them.

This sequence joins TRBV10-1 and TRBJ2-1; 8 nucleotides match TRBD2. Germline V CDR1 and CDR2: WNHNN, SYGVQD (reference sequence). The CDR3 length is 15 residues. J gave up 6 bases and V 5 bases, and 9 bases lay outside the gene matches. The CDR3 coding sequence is TGCGCCAGCAGTTTACTAGCGGATCCGGGCAATGAGCAGTTCTTC. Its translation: CASSLLADPGNEQFF.

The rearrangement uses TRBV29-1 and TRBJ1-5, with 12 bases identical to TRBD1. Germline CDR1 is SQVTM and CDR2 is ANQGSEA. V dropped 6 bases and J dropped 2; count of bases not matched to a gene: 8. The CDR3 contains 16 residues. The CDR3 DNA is TGCAGCGTGGGGACAGGGGGCGCGTATGGCAATCAGCCCCAGCATTTT. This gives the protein CSVGTGGAYGNQPQHF.